Listed here are 2 T cell receptor beta chains from one sample, sequenced in a study of T cell responses to AZD1222 COVID-19 vaccine. The repertoire was sequenced with immunoSEQ multiplex PCR; TCRdb's copy has only in-frame clones and lacks some. Found here are more than 85,000 clones, around 87% of them singletons; the top ten hold less than 4.5%. Sequencing was performed on peripheral blood, taken 28 days after the second AZD1222 dose. The receptor source for this set is an adult who received the AZD1222 COVID-19 vaccine.

The rearrangement joins TRBV2 to TRBJ2-3, with TRBD1 identical over 7 bases. CDR3 length equals 14 residues. Germline-derived CDR1 and CDR2 are SNHLY and FYNNEI. Unmatched junction bases numbered 9, after V lost 8 bases and J lost 4 bases. CDR3 bases: TGTGCCAGCGTCCGGGACAGAGGCGCAGATACGCAGTATTTT. It codes for CASVRDRGADTQYF.

V is TRBV1 and J is TRBJ1-1; the table's D call TRBD1 went unverified against the DNA. TRBV1 is designated a pseudogene. The CDR3 has 17 amino acids. CDR3 region: CTSSQDGQGWVYTEAFF. Here the CDR3 DNA reads TGCACCAGCAGCCAAGACGGACAGGGTTGGGTGTACACTGAAGCTTTCTTT.